Listed below are T cell receptor beta chains from one sample, sequenced in a study of early T cells in non-severe SARS-CoV-2 infection. TCRdb re-called the 5' RACE reads through MiXCR, storing one row per CDR3 protein. This table has about 34,000 distinct CDR3 sequences, less than 8% appearing once. Sequencing used whole blood. The receptors derive from an adult who was a healthcare worker with PCR-confirmed SARS-CoV-2 infection or an uninfected control (not recorded which). Both conserved end residues are part of each CDR3. The order of the fields is V gene, clone size, J gene, D gene, CDR3 length, CDR3 DNA, CDR3 protein. A D gene is named only where the DNA matches it firmly. A row's size may be missing; if present it is once, few, many or a size class.

TRBV7-2	-	TRBJ2-7	-	16	TGTGCCAGCAGCTTCGCTAGCGAGGGGATACTTTACGAGCAGTACTTC	CASSFASEGILYEQYF
TRBV5-1	many	TRBJ2-3	TRBD2	16	TGCGCCAGCAGCTTGGCTAGCGGGGGGGCCACAGATACGCAGTATTTT	CASSLASGGATDTQYF
TRBV5-1	few	TRBJ2-3	TRBD2	14	TGCGCCAGCAGCTTGTGGACTAGTACAGATACGCAGTATTTT	CASSLWTSTDTQYF
TRBV7-2	many	TRBJ2-3	TRBD2	15	TGTGCCAGCAGCCTAAGCGGGGGGGGACCCAATACGCAGTATTTT	CASSLSGGGPNTQYF
TRBV28	many	TRBJ1-1	TRBD1	14	TGTGCCAGCTGCTCAGGGGGCGCGATCACTGAAGCTTTCTTT	CASCSGGAITEAFF
TRBV6-5	-	TRBJ1-5	TRBD1	14	TGTGCCAGCAACCGACAGGGCAGCAATCAGCCCCAGCATTTT	CASNRQGSNQPQHF
TRBV5-6	many	TRBJ1-1	-	15	TGTGCCAGCAGCTTGACGGTCAGGGGGAACACTGAAGCTTTCTTT	CASSLTVRGNTEAFF
TRBV28	many	TRBJ2-5	TRBD2	15	TGTGCCAGCAGAAAGCGGACTAGCAACCAAGAGACCCAGTACTTC	CASRKRTSNQETQYF
TRBV30	many	TRBJ2-1	-	13	TGTGCCTGGACCCGGGGTCCCTACAATGAGCAGTTCTTC	CAWTRGPYNEQFF
TRBV2	few	TRBJ2-2	-	15	TGTGCCAGCAGTGAGGCGGGGGCCAACACCGGGGAGCTGTTTTTT	CASSEAGANTGELFF
TRBV6-2/TRBV6-3	many	TRBJ2-1	-	17	TGTGCCAGCAGTTACGATCCTAAACTAGGACTACCCGAATTGCAGTTCTTC	CASSYDPKLGLPELQFF
TRBV2	-	TRBJ2-1	-	12	TGTGCCAGCAAACGGGACAACAATGAGCAGTTCTTC	CASKRDNNEQFF
TRBV5-4	-	TRBJ1-3	TRBD1	19	TGTGCCAGCAGCCGAGCCGGGACAGGGAGCCTAAGCTCTGGAAACACCATATATTTT	CASSRAGTGSLSSGNTIYF
TRBV24-1	many	TRBJ1-2	TRBD1	15	TGTGCCACCAGTGACCAAAGACAGGGCAACTATGGCTACACCTTC	CATSDQRQGNYGYTF
TRBV28	many	TRBJ2-3	-	11	TGTGCCAGCAGCCGGGATTTTACGCAGTATTTT	CASSRDFTQYF
TRBV7-8	many	TRBJ1-5	TRBD1	14	TGTGCCAGCAGCTTAGTGGCAGGGGGTAAATCCCAGCATTTT	CASSLVAGGKSQHF
TRBV6-4	few	TRBJ1-1	-	15	TGTGCCAGCAGTGAATTCGGGGGGGCAAGGACTGAAGCTTTCTTT	CASSEFGGARTEAFF
TRBV7-6	many	TRBJ2-3	-	12	TGTGCCAGCAGACAAAGTCCAGATACGCAGTATTTT	CASRQSPDTQYF
TRBV5-5	many	TRBJ2-7	-	14	TGTGCCAGCAGCTTGAGGGCAGGCTCCTACGAGCAGTACTTC	CASSLRAGSYEQYF
TRBV5-8	many	TRBJ2-1	-	9	TGTGCCGATCACAATGAGCAGTTCTTC	CADHNEQFF
TRBV30	many	TRBJ1-1	-	14	TGTGCCTGGAGCATGGACAGCTCGAACACTGAAGCTTTCTTC	CAWSMDSSNTEAFF
TRBV24-1	many	TRBJ2-1	TRBD2	16	TGTGCCACCAGTGAAACTAGCGGTGGGTTCTACAATGAGCAGTTCTTC	CATSETSGGFYNEQFF
TRBV11-3	many	TRBJ2-2	-	11	TGTGCCAGCAGCTTAGCCGGGGAGCTGTTTTTT	CASSLAGELFF
TRBV30	many	TRBJ1-5	-	14	TGTGCCTGGAGTGTACAGTCGGATAATCAGCCCCAGCATTTT	CAWSVQSDNQPQHF
TRBV4-3	many	TRBJ2-3	TRBD2	17	TGCGCCAGCAGCCAAGATCTAGCGGGGGGGACAGCTGATACGCAGTATTTT	CASSQDLAGGTADTQYF
TRBV6-6	-	TRBJ2-2	-	13	TGTGCCAGCAGTTACAGCAACACCGGGGAGCTGTTTTTT	CASSYSNTGELFF
TRBV7-9	many	TRBJ1-1	TRBD1	14	TGTGCCAGCAGCTTTCCGGACAGGGGCCCTGAAGCTTTCTTT	CASSFPDRGPEAFF
TRBV7-9	many	TRBJ1-3	-	13	TGTGCCAGCAGCTCCGGACAGTGGAACACCATATATTTT	CASSSGQWNTIYF
TRBV7-9	few	TRBJ2-3	-	16	TGTGCCAGCAGCCTCAACCCTAGACAGTCCACAGATACGCAGTATTTT	CASSLNPRQSTDTQYF
TRBV5-1	many	TRBJ2-3	-	14	TGCGCCAGCAGCTTGGGCGACAGCACAGATACGCAGTATTTT	CASSLGDSTDTQYF
TRBV24-1	many	TRBJ2-3	TRBD2	15	TGTGCCTCGTCAGGACTAGCGGGGAGCACAGATACGCAGTATTTT	CASSGLAGSTDTQYF
TRBV13	many	TRBJ2-2	TRBD1	16	TGTGCCAGCAGCCCCCCTTGGACAGGGAACACCGGGGAGCTGTTTTTT	CASSPPWTGNTGELFF
TRBV7-2	-	TRBJ2-1	TRBD2	15	TGTGCCAGCAGCAAGACTAGCGGGGTCGGGAATGAGCAGTTCTTC	CASSKTSGVGNEQFF
TRBV28	few	TRBJ1-1	-	15	TGTGCCAGCAGCTCCGGGGGGGCTAAGGACACTGAAGCTTTCTTT	CASSSGGAKDTEAFF
TRBV10-2	many	TRBJ2-1	-	14	TGCGCCAGCAGTGATACGACTAGCTACAATGAGCAGTTCTTC	CASSDTTSYNEQFF
TRBV2	once	TRBJ2-1	TRBD2	9	TGTGCCAGCAAAGACAGCGGGGTCTTC	CASKDSGVF
TRBV12-3/TRBV12-4	many	TRBJ1-5	-	20	TGTGCCAGCAGTTTACGACCCCCATTTTTGCAGGGGAATAGCAATCAGCCCCAGCATTTT	CASSLRPPFLQGNSNQPQHF
TRBV5-6	many	TRBJ1-2	-	13	TGTGCCAGCAGTTTCGACATCAATCGTGGCTACACCTTC	CASSFDINRGYTF
TRBV30	-	TRBJ1-5	-	17	TGTGCCTGGAGCCTAGCATTGGGGGGCGTGAGCAATCAGCCCCAGCATTTT	CAWSLALGGVSNQPQHF
TRBV4-3	-	TRBJ2-7	TRBD1	15	TGCGCCAGCAGCCAAGATTTTCGACAGGGGGACGAGCAGTACTTC	CASSQDFRQGDEQYF
TRBV5-1	many	TRBJ1-4	TRBD1	14	TGCGCCAGCTCACGGACAGGGGAAGGGGAAAAACTGTTTTTT	CASSRTGEGEKLFF
TRBV9	many	TRBJ2-4	-	14	TGTGCCAGCAGCGTAGAACCAGGGGTTAAAATTCAGTACTTC	CASSVEPGVKIQYF
TRBV21-1	many	TRBJ2-7	-	16	TGTGCCAGCAGCAAACCCCCTAAGGTCAACTCCTACGAGCAGTACTTC	CASSKPPKVNSYEQYF
TRBV7-6	many	TRBJ2-7	TRBD1	15	TGTGCCAGCAGCCCACAGGGACAGGGACCTTACGAGCAGTACTTC	CASSPQGQGPYEQYF
TRBV12-3/TRBV12-4	few	TRBJ1-4	-	14	TGTGCCAGCAGTTTATCAGTCAGGGGCGAAAAACTGTTTTTT	CASSLSVRGEKLFF
TRBV5-5	-	TRBJ2-1	TRBD1	15	TGTGCCAGCAGCTCCACAGGGGGCTCTGTTGGTGAGCAGTTCTTC	CASSSTGGSVGEQFF
TRBV3-1	few	TRBJ2-5	TRBD1	17	TGTGCCAGCAGCCAAGATCGAAAGGGGGCGCAGGACGAGACCCAGTACTTC	CASSQDRKGAQDETQYF
TRBV7-9	many	TRBJ2-2	-	14	TGTGCCAGCAGCTTGGGGACGAACACCGGGGAGCTGTTTTTT	CASSLGTNTGELFF
TRBV20-1	many	TRBJ2-1	TRBD1	13	TGCAGTGCTAACAGGGGAAAGTACAATGAGCAGTTCTTC	CSANRGKYNEQFF
TRBV19	few	TRBJ2-6	-	17	TGTGCCAGTAGTATTGAGGCAGCGTACTCTGGGGCCAACGTCCTGACTTTC	CASSIEAAYSGANVLTF
TRBV7-2	many	TRBJ2-7	TRBD1	15	TGTGCCAGCAGCCCGGATACGGCAGGGGGCTACGAGCAGTACTTC	CASSPDTAGGYEQYF
TRBV3-1	few	TRBJ1-2	-	14	TGTGCCAGCAGCCGAACCGTAGGGTCACCTGGCTACACCTTC	CASSRTVGSPGYTF